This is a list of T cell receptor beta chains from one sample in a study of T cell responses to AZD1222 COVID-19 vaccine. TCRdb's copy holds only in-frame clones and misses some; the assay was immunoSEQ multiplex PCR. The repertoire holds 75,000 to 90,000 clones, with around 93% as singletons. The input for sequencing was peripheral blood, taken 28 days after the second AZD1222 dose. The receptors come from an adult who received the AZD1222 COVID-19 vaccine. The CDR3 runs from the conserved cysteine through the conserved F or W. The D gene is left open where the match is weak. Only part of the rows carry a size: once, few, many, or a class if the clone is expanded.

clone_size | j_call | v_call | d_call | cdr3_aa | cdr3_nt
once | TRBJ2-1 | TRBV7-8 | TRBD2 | CASSFRRENNEQFF | TGTGCCAGCAGCTTCCGGCGGGAGAACAATGAGCAGTTCTTC
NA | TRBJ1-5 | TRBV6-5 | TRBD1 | CASRPDREYQPQHF | TGTGCCAGCAGGCCTGACAGGGAGTATCAGCCCCAGCATTTT
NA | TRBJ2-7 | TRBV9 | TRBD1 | CASSVATGGRDEQYF | TGTGCCAGCAGCGTAGCAACAGGGGGAAGGGACGAGCAGTACTTC
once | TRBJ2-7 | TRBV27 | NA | CASSSPRDSLFVYEQYF | TGTGCCAGCAGTTCCCCTCGGGATTCATTATTCGTTTACGAGCAGTACTTC
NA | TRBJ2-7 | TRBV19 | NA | CASLARKRVYEQYF | TGTGCCAGTCTTGCTCGAAAAAGGGTATACGAGCAGTACTTC
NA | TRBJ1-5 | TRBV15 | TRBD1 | CATSSLFRDRSNQPQHF | TGTGCCACCAGCTCCCTGTTTAGGGACAGGAGCAATCAGCCCCAGCATTTT
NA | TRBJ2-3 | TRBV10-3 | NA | CAISDRDRDLTDTQYF | TGTGCCATCAGTGACCGGGACCGTGATCTCACAGATACGCAGTATTTT
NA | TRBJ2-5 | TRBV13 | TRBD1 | CASSFYGRWAGQGEGQETQYF | TGTGCCAGCAGCTTCTATGGCAGATGGGCGGGACAGGGTGAAGGGCAAGAGACCCAGTACTTC
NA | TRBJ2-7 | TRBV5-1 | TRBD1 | CASSRTGSYEQYF | TGCGCCAGCAGCAGGACAGGGAGCTACGAGCAGTACTTC
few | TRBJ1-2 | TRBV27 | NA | CATHSGGNYGYTF | TGTGCCACCCATTCCGGCGGTAACTATGGCTACACCTTC
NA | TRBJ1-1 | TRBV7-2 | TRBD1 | CASSLLGQGNTEAFF | TGTGCCAGCAGCTTATTGGGACAGGGGAACACTGAAGCTTTCTTT
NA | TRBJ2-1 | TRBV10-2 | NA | CASSESPSSDEQFF | TGCGCCAGCAGTGAGTCCCCCTCCAGTGATGAGCAGTTCTTC
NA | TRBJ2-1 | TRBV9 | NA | CASSDQDSHPLF | TGTGCCAGCAGCGACCAAGACTCTCACCCCCTCTTC
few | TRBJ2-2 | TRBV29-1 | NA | CSVPRGTNTGELFF | TGCAGCGTCCCGAGGGGGACCAACACCGGGGAGCTGTTTTTT
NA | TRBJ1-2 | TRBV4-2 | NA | CASSQGMGANYGYTF | TGTGCCAGCAGCCAAGGCATGGGTGCCAACTATGGCTACACCTTC
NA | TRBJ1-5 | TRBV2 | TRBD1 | CASSSQGLSNQPQHF | TGTGCCAGCAGTTCACAGGGGTTGAGCAATCAGCCCCAGCATTTT
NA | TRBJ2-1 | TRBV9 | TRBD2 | CASSGGTSRDNEQFF | TGTGCCAGCAGCGGAGGGACTAGCAGAGACAATGAGCAGTTCTTC
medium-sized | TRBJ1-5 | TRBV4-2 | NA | CASSQSKGSNQPQHF | TGTGCCAGCAGCCAGTCAAAAGGCAGCAATCAGCCCCAGCATTTT
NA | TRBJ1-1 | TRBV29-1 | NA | CSGLGSGTSAFF | TGCAGCGGGCTAGGATCGGGAACGTCGGCTTTCTTT
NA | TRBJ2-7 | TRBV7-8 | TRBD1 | CASNPEGQGYEQYF | TGTGCCAGCAACCCCGAGGGACAGGGCTACGAGCAGTACTTC
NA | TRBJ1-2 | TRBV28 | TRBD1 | CASSLGQGGYGYTF | TGTGCCAGCAGTTTGGGACAGGGGGGCTATGGCTACACCTTC
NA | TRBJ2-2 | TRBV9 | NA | CASSVGGAGTGTGELFF | TGTGCCAGCAGCGTAGGAGGGGCCGGGACGGGGACCGGGGAGCTGTTTTTT
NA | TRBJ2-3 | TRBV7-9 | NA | CASSLAQGDTQYF | TGTGCCAGCAGCTTAGCCCAGGGTGACACGCAGTATTTT
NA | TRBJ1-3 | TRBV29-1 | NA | CSVFSPINTIYF | TGCAGCGTCTTTTCACCGATAAACACCATATATTTT
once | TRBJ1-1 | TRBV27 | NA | CASSFGGSPEAFF | TGTGCCAGCAGTTTCGGCGGCTCACCTGAAGCTTTCTTT
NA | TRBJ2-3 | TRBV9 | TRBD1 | CASSVGSGGVTDTQYF | TGTGCCAGCAGCGTAGGATCAGGGGGTGTCACAGATACGCAGTATTTT
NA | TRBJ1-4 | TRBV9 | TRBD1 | CASSGQGFGEKLFF | TGTGCCAGCAGCGGACAGGGATTCGGGGAAAAACTGTTTTTT
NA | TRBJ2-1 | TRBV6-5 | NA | CASSYSAGGGINEQFF | TGTGCCAGCAGTTACTCCGCGGGCGGCGGGATAAATGAGCAGTTCTTC
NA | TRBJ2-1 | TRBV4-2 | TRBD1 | CASSQERPGTGWGEQFF | TGTGCCAGCAGCCAAGAACGACCCGGGACAGGGTGGGGTGAGCAGTTCTTC
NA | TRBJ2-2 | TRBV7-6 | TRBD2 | CASSLVAGVSGELFF | TGTGCCAGCAGCTTAGTAGCGGGAGTCTCCGGGGAGCTGTTTTTT
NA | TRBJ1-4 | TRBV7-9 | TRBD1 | CASSGTGGGFEKLFF | TGTGCCAGCAGCGGTACAGGGGGCGGGTTTGAAAAACTGTTTTTT
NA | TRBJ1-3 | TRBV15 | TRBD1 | CATSRQTGDPGNTIYF | TGTGCCACCAGCAGGCAAACAGGGGACCCTGGAAACACCATATATTTT
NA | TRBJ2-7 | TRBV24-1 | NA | CATSDTSYEQYF | TGTGCCACCAGTGACACCTCCTACGAGCAGTACTTC
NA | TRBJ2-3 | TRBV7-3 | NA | CASSLLAIDTQYF | TGTGCCAGCAGCTTACTAGCAATAGATACGCAGTATTTT
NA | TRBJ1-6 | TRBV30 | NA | CAALGASPLHF | TGTGCTGCGTTGGGGGCTTCACCCCTCCACTTT
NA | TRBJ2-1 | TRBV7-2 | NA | CASSLYGSSYNEQFF | TGTGCCAGCAGCTTATACGGGAGCTCCTACAATGAGCAGTTCTTC
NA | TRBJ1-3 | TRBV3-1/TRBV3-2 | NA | CASSHVTGSSGNTIYF | TGTGCCAGCAGCCACGTGACGGGGAGCTCTGGAAACACCATATATTTT
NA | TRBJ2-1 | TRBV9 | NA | CASSVATGSSYNEQFF | TGTGCCAGCAGCGTAGCTACGGGTTCGTCCTACAATGAGCAGTTCTTC
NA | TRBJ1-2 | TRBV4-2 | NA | CASSQDTGQAAYGYTF | TGTGCCAGCAGCCAAGATACAGGGCAAGCTGCCTATGGCTACACCTTC
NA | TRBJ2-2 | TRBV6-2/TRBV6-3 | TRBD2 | CASSYPTSDPNTGELFF | TGTGCCAGCAGTTACCCCACTAGCGACCCGAACACCGGGGAGCTGTTTTTT
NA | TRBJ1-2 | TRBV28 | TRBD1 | CASSLLAGGPRGNYGYTF | TGTGCCAGCAGTTTATTAGCAGGGGGCCCACGGGGTAACTATGGCTACACCTTC
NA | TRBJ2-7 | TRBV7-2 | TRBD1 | CASSLPGQGHEQYF | TGTGCCAGCAGCTTACCGGGACAGGGACACGAGCAGTACTTC
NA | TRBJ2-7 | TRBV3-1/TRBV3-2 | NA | CASSPDPGGASYEQYF | TGTGCCAGCAGCCCAGACCCCGGAGGAGCCTCCTACGAGCAGTACTTC
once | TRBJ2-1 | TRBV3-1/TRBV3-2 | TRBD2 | CASSQGLAGEGNEQFF | TGTGCCAGCAGCCAAGGACTAGCGGGAGAAGGCAATGAGCAGTTCTTC
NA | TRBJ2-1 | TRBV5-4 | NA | CASSLFDKGRMFF | TGTGCCAGCAGCTTGTTTGATAAGGGAAGGATGTTCTTC
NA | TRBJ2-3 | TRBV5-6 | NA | CASSLASRADTQYF | TGTGCCAGCAGCTTGGCCTCAAGGGCAGATACGCAGTATTTT
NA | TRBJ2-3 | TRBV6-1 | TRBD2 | CASTSGSTDTQYF | TGTGCCAGTACTAGCGGGAGCACAGATACGCAGTATTTT
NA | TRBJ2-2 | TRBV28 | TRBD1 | CASSSDRGEVRTGELFF | TGTGCCAGCAGTTCCGACAGGGGGGAGGTTCGGACCGGGGAGCTGTTTTTT
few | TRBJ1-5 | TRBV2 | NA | CASSDSASSNQPQHF | TGTGCCAGCAGCGACAGCGCTTCTAGCAATCAGCCCCAGCATTTT